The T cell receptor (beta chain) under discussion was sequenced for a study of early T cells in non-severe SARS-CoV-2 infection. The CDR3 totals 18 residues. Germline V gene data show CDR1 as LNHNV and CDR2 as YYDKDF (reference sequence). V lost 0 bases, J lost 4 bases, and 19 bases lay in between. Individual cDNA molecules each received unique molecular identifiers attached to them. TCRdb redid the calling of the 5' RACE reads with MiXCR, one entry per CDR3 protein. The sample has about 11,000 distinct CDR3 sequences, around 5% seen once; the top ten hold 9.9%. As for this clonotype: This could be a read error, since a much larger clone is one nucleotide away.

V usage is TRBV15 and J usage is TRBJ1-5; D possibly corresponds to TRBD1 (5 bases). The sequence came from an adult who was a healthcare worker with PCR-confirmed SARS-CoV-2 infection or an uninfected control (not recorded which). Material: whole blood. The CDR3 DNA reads TGTGCCACCAGCAGAGATCTATCAGGACATGGCCTTAATCAGCCCCAGCATTTT. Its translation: CATSRDLSGHGLNQPQHF.